This TCR beta chain was recorded in a study of T cell repertoires in ileal Crohn's disease. Germline V CDR1 and CDR2: MNHNY, SVGAGI (reference sequence). Trimming pared 4 bases from V and 1 base from J, leaving 11 bases between. There are 15 residues in the CDR3. Assay: immunoSEQ multiplex PCR; the TCRdb copy retains only in-frame clones and omits some. The sample has approximately 13,000 clones, approximately 63% seen once. The sequencing sample was made of ileal tissue. The receptor was isolated from an adult with Crohn's disease. This chain uses TRBV6-6 with TRBJ1-5; possibly TRBD1 for D (6 bases). The chain's CDR3 is CASSSGQYSNQPQHF. The CDR3 DNA reads as TGTGCCAGCAGTTCGGGACAATACAGCAATCAGCCCCAGCATTTT.